This T cell receptor (beta chain) was observed in a study of T cell responses to AZD1222 COVID-19 vaccine. Study observations and caveats: Seropositive at baseline were only a handful of AZD1222 recipients. Breadth and depth of Spike-specific TCRs rose after two AZD1222 doses.

Clones were read by immunoSEQ multiplex PCR, and TCRdb kept only the in-frame ones, dropping some. The sample includes just over 70,000 clones, around 84% of them seen just once. Germline V gives CDR1 SEHNR, CDR2 FQNEAQ (reference sequence). The V end was cut by 1 base, the J end by 3 bases, with 6 bases between. This CDR3 spans 14 amino acids. Points on this clone: Its specificity is unknown.

The specimen comprised peripheral blood, sampled on day 0 of AZD1222 vaccination. This rearrangement joins TRBV7-9 to TRBJ2-2; maybe TRBD1 (5 bases). The origin of this receptor is an adult in good health. The CDR3 is CASSLGRDTGELFF. The CDR3 DNA sequence: TGTGCCAGCAGCTTAGGCAGGGACACCGGGGAGCTGTTTTTT.